The 27 T cell receptor beta chains given below trace back to one sample, sequenced in a study of T-cell reconstitution after alpha-beta-depleted transplantation in children. For TCRbeta, the library was prepared with unique molecular identifiers. MiXCR, run by TCRdb on the PCR reads, gives a single entry per CDR3 protein. The sample lists 450,000 to 600,000 distinct CDR3 sequences, 10% to 15% seen once, with approximately 2% in the top ten. The material sequenced was PBMCs, mostly from graft donor cells, taken 360 days after TCRalphabeta/CD19-depleted stem cell transplant. The source of these receptors is a male patient younger than 18 who had a stem cell transplant for acute myeloid leukemia, so the T cells may come from the graft donor.

The chain links TRBV7-9 to TRBJ2-1; 9 bases match TRBD2. The CDR3 has 16 amino acids. CDR1 is SEHNR, CDR2 FQNEAQ, per germline (reference sequence). The trim removed 1 base at V and 6 bases at J, leaving 7 bases unmatched. CDR3 region: CASSLGASGMGNEQFF. CDR3 in DNA: TGTGCCAGCAGCTTAGGGGCTAGCGGGATGGGCAATGAGCAGTTCTTC. The full variable domain, completed using reference TRBV7-9 and TRBJ2-1, is DTGVSQNPRHKITKRGQNVTFRCDPISEHNRLYWYRQTLGQGPEFLTYFQNEAQLEKSRLLSDRFSAERPKGSFSTLEIQRTEQGDSAMYLCASSLGASGMGNEQFFGPGTRLTVL.

This clonotype was picked up a small number of times. This rearrangement joins TRBV6-2 or TRBV6-3 to TRBJ2-3; 7 bases line up with TRBD2. Germline-derived CDR1 and CDR2 are MNHEY and SVGEGT. V was clipped by 2 bases and J by 4 bases; unmatched bases: 6. There are 15 residues in the CDR3. CDR3 sequence: CASSYGGSAADTQYF. In DNA, the CDR3 is TGTGCCAGCAGTTACGGCGGGAGTGCTGCAGATACGCAGTATTTT.

This clonotype was counted ten times or more. The V and J genes are TRBV20-1 and TRBJ1-2; no firm D call. This CDR3 contains 15 residues. V was cut by 2 bases and J by 3 bases, with 16 bases left in between. The germline gives CDR1 DFQATT, CDR2 SNEGSKA (reference sequence). The CDR3 reads CSARLVTGRHYGYTF. CDR3 sequence (DNA): TGCAGTGCTAGACTAGTGACGGGTCGGCACTATGGCTACACCTTC.

This clonotype turned up a few times. The DNA of the CDR3 is TGTGCCTGGAGTGATCCACAGGGCCAGGTCCATGAGCAGTTCTTC. Translating gives CAWSDPQGQVHEQFF. The chain links TRBV30 to TRBJ2-1; possibly TRBD1 for D (6 bases). Trimming cost V 1 base and J 8 bases, with 18 bases left between them. The CDR3 sequence is 15 residues long. Germline V gene sequence: CDR1 GTSNPN, CDR2 SVGIG (reference sequence).

V usage is TRBV6-2 or TRBV6-3 and J usage is TRBJ2-7, with 13 bases identical to TRBD2. The CDR3 has 18 amino acids. Germline loops: CDR1 MNHEY, CDR2 SVGEGT. The V gene end was trimmed by 0 bases and the J gene end by 5 bases; junction bases not matched to a gene: 10. CDR3 nucleotides: TGTGCCAGCAGTTACTCGACCCCTACTAGCGGGAGGGCCCACGAGCAGTACTTC. This translates into CASSYSTPTSGRAHEQYF.

The sample holds many counts of this clonotype. One junction end disagrees with the germline gene, perhaps due to a read error. J is TRBJ1-3 and V is TRBV2; the D is unclear. This CDR3 is 15 amino acids long. Germline loops: CDR1 SNHLY, CDR2 FYNNEI. DNA of the CDR3: TGTGCCAGCAGTGCCCCCCGGGTTACTGGCAACACCATATATTTT. This gives the protein CASSAPRVTGNTIYF.

The rearrangement uses TRBV18 and TRBJ2-7, with TRBD2 as a possible D gene (6 bases). V lost 4 bases, J lost 0 bases, and 19 bases lay in between. Germline loops: CDR1 KGHSH, CDR2 LQKENI. The CDR3 spans 17 residues. In DNA form, the CDR3 reads TGTGCCAGCTCACGGGGGACTCAAACACGGGGCTCCTACGAGCAGTACTTC. It encodes CASSRGTQTRGSYEQYF.

There are a few counts of this clonotype. The rearrangement links TRBV30 to TRBJ2-6, with D unclear. The ends were cut back, 4 bases at V and 1 base at J, with 8 bases in the middle. CDR1 is GTSNPN, CDR2 SVGIG, per germline (reference sequence). The CDR3 has 14 residues. CDR3 residues: CAWIRVSGANVLTF. CDR3 in DNA: TGTGCCTGGATAAGGGTGTCTGGGGCCAACGTCCTGACTTTC.

The table lists this clonotype with a few counts. A clone one base away is much larger, so this may be a read error. V and J are TRBV28 and TRBJ2-7; 10 bases align to TRBD1. Germline V gives CDR1 MDHEN, CDR2 SYDVKM. The ends lost 6 bases at V and 5 bases at J; junction bases unmatched: 10. The CDR3 runs to 15 residues. The chain's CDR3 is CASSPPGTGAHEQYF. The CDR3 nucleotides read TGTGCCAGCAGCCCCCCCGGGACAGGGGCCCACGAGCAGTACTTC.

The chain links TRBV11-1 to TRBJ1-2; maybe TRBD1 (6 bases). V was cut by 4 bases and J by 4 bases, with 25 bases left in between. This CDR3 has 18 amino acids. Germline V CDR1 and CDR2: SGHAT, FQDESV (reference sequence). CDR3 sequence reads: CASSSTGSGGQFLYGYTF. The CDR3 DNA sequence: TGTGCCAGCAGCTCCACTGGGTCCGGGGGGCAGTTTCTCTATGGCTACACCTTC.

In this sample, this clonotype turned up a few times. The rearrangement uses TRBV7-2 and TRBJ2-1; no reliable D call. This CDR3 region has 15 residues. Trimming shortened V by 3 bases and J by 2 bases, and 11 bases separated the two germline ends. Germline V gives CDR1 SGHTA, CDR2 FQGNSA. The CDR3 loop reads CASSFRLSPYNEQFF. The CDR3 nucleotides are TGTGCCAGCAGCTTTAGACTCTCGCCCTACAATGAGCAGTTCTTC.

The chain recombines TRBV29-1 with TRBJ1-2; D is possibly TRBD1 (5 bases). Germline lookup yields CDR1 SQVTM and CDR2 ANQGSEA. V lost 6 bases and J lost 5, with 19 bases in between. CDR3 length: 14 residues. CDR3 residues: CSVVGGVDLYGYTF. In DNA form, the CDR3 reads TGCAGCGTGGTGGGGGGAGTTGACTTATATGGCTACACCTTC.

The genes are TRBV5-8 and TRBJ2-2; tentative D call: TRBD1 (6 bases). Trimming stripped 4 bases from V and 4 bases from J, with 17 bases between. The CDR3 covers 16 residues. Germline CDR1 SGHTS, CDR2 YDEGEE. The CDR3 loop reads CASSELDRGGTGELFF. The CDR3 DNA is TGTGCCAGCAGCGAGCTAGACAGAGGGGGCACCGGGGAGCTGTTTTTT.

This clonotype was seen a handful of times. This rearrangement joins TRBV11-1 to TRBJ2-3, with 7 bases identical to TRBD1. The CDR3 spans 18 residues. Per germline, CDR1 SGHAT and CDR2 FQDESV (reference sequence). Unmatched junction bases numbered 19, after V lost 8 bases and J lost 2 bases. Here the CDR3 reads CASRPRTHKTGITDTQYF. As DNA, the CDR3 is TGTGCCAGCCGTCCTCGAACCCATAAGACAGGGATCACAGATACGCAGTATTTT.

The chain uses TRBV5-1 and TRBJ2-7; 7 positions match TRBD1. The germline gives CDR1 SGHRS, CDR2 YFSETQ. The CDR3 extends over 15 amino acids. V was clipped by 4 bases and J by 3 bases; unmatched bases: 10. CDR3 amino acids: CASSVVGQVSYEQYF. The CDR3 DNA is TGCGCCAGCAGCGTGGTTGGACAGGTCAGCTACGAGCAGTACTTC.

In this sample, this clonotype turned up many times. The chain recombines TRBV7-9 with TRBJ2-7; 7 nucleotides line up with TRBD1. The CDR3 length is 14 residues. From germline, CDR1 is SEHNR and CDR2 FQNEAQ (reference sequence). V lost 5 bases, J lost 3 bases, and 7 bases stayed unmatched. The CDR3 loop reads CASSPDRVVYEQYF. DNA for the CDR3: TGTGCCAGCAGCCCCGACAGGGTCGTCTACGAGCAGTACTTC.

In its sample, this clonotype was seen many times. The genes are TRBV12-3 or TRBV12-4 and TRBJ2-1; 15 bases are a match to TRBD2. V shed 8 bases and J 9 bases; nucleotides not matched to a gene: 8. This CDR3 spans 15 amino acids. For the CDR3, the DNA is TGTGCCAGCCGGGGACTAGCGGGAGGTCTAGGTGAGCAGTTCTTC. This codes for CASRGLAGGLGEQFF.

CDR3 region: CASSQPETINNEQFF. For the CDR3, the DNA is TGTGCCAGCAGCCAACCGGAAACAATAAACAATGAGCAGTTCTTC. The rearrangement joins TRBV4-2 to TRBJ2-1; D is undetermined. Germline lookup yields CDR1 LGHNA and CDR2 YNFKEQ. This CDR3 spans 15 amino acids. Trimming shortened V by 2 bases and J by 5 bases, and 13 bases separated the two germline ends.

V is TRBV5-1 and J is TRBJ2-1, with D hard to call. V dropped 5 bases and J dropped 9 bases, with 18 bases sitting between them. In germline, CDR1 is SGHRS, CDR2 YFSETQ. This CDR3 has 14 amino acids. The CDR3 region is CASSPMQVKVEQFF. In DNA form, the CDR3 reads TGCGCCAGCAGTCCCATGCAGGTCAAGGTTGAGCAGTTCTTC.

This clonotype showed up just a few times. This CDR3 reads CASSLSEGGIQYF. CDR3 nucleotides: TGTGCCAGCAGTCTATCCGAGGGCGGCATTCAGTACTTC. The chain has TRBV12-3 or TRBV12-4 and TRBJ2-4; the D gene is possibly TRBD2 (5 bases). The V gene lost 5 bases and the J gene lost 9 bases, with 14 bases spanning the gap. This CDR3 spans 13 amino acids.

CDR3 loop: CASSLGAPAPNEQFF. In nucleotides, the CDR3 is TGTGCCAGCAGTTTAGGGGCTCCAGCCCCGAATGAGCAGTTCTTC. This sequence joins TRBV28 and TRBJ2-1; weak D call: TRBD1 (5 bases). Germline CDR1 and CDR2: MDHEN and SYDVKM. The CDR3 runs to 15 residues. The V gene lost 2 bases and the J gene lost 7 bases, with 15 bases spanning the gap.

This clonotype was recorded many times. The chain links TRBV15 to TRBJ2-1; the match to TRBD2 covers 11 bases. Germline CDR1 reads LNHNV; CDR2 reads YYDKDF (reference sequence). The CDR3 runs 17 residues. V shed 7 bases and J 5 bases; nucleotides not matched to a gene: 13. In nucleotides, the CDR3 is TGTGCCACCACCCTACTTAAACTAGCGGGAGCTAACAATGAGCAGTTCTTC. Translated, it gives CATTLLKLAGANNEQFF.

This clonotype was picked up a small number of times. The J gene is TRBJ2-1, the V gene TRBV14; TRBD1 matches at 8 bases. This CDR3 has 15 amino acids. V lost 2 bases to trimming and J lost 7 bases; unmatched junction nucleotides: 7. Germline-derived CDR1 and CDR2 are SGHDN and FVKESK. CDR3 protein: CASSQRTGSRNEQFF. The CDR3 DNA reads as TGTGCCAGCAGCCAAAGGACAGGGAGTAGGAATGAGCAGTTCTTC.

The gene calls are TRBV20-1 and TRBJ2-1, with TRBD2 identical over 11 bases. V dropped 6 bases and J dropped 5; count of bases not matched to a gene: 9. Germline CDR1 is DFQATT and CDR2 is SNEGSKA (reference sequence). The CDR3 extends over 15 amino acids. As DNA, the CDR3 is TGCAGTGCCCTTCCCGGGACTAGCGGTCACAATGAGCAGTTCTTC. This sequence encodes CSALPGTSGHNEQFF.

In its sample, this clonotype was seen a few times. The rearrangement uses TRBV7-3 and TRBJ2-3; D is ambiguous. The V gene lost 5 bases and the J gene lost 5 bases, with 17 bases spanning the gap. Germline loops: CDR1 SGHTA, CDR2 FQGTGA. CDR3 length: 15 amino acids. This CDR3 is CASSLDRAGQDTQYF. Here the CDR3 DNA reads TGTGCCAGCAGCCTCGATAGGGCTGGGCAAGATACGCAGTATTTT.

V is TRBV5-1 and J is TRBJ2-7; the match to TRBD1 covers 8 bases. CDR1 SGHRS and CDR2 YFSETQ come from the germline V gene. Trimming took 2 bases from V and 6 from J; bases not matched to a gene: 13. This CDR3 comprises 16 residues. The CDR3 nucleotides are TGCGCCAGCAGCTTTTTACGACAGGGGCCCTGGGGCGAGCAGTACTTC. It translates to CASSFLRQGPWGEQYF.

This clonotype has just a few counts. The chain joins TRBV20-1 to TRBJ2-3; 11 positions agree with TRBD2. The CDR3 has 15 residues. Germline assignment: CDR1 DFQATT and CDR2 SNEGSKA (reference sequence). The ends lost 1 base at V and 4 bases at J; junction bases unmatched: 4. The CDR3 coding sequence is TGCAGTGCTAGAGCTAGCGGGAGGCACTCAGATACGCAGTATTTT. It encodes CSARASGRHSDTQYF.